Sequencing of this T cell receptor (beta chain) was carried out in a study of blood T cell repertoires in COVID-19. Measured with immunoSEQ multiplex PCR; TCRdb has only the in-frame clones, and not every one. This sample has 95,000 to 150,000 clones, with approximately 68% found just once. V shed 3 bases, J shed 4 bases, and the junction held 5 bases outside the gene matches. The CDR3 is 15 residues long. Germline V gives CDR1 LGHDT, CDR2 YNNKEL (reference sequence). Sequencing was done on a sample of peripheral blood. V gene TRBV3-1 (or the pseudogene TRBV3-2) combines with J gene TRBJ1-1; 10 bases are a match to TRBD1. The sequence came from a woman in her 70s with acute or convalescent COVID-19. This CDR3 reads CASSQGGQGLTEAFF. In DNA, the CDR3 is TGTGCCAGCAGCCAGGGGGGACAGGGGCTCACTGAAGCTTTCTTT.